This T cell receptor (beta chain) was profiled in a study of T cell responses to AZD1222 COVID-19 vaccine. The CDR3 runs 14 residues. Trimming left V 2 bases short and J 1 base short, with 8 bases between. Germline CDR1 reads MGHDK; CDR2 reads SYGVNS. This table comes from immunoSEQ multiplex PCR, and its TCRdb copy is limited to in-frame clones, with some not included. The profile shows approximately 100,000 clones, just over 90% of them singletons. V gene TRBV25-1 combines with J gene TRBJ1-2; D is unresolved. This TCR was recovered from an adult in good health. The input for sequencing was peripheral blood, taken on day 0 of AZD1222 vaccination. Written as DNA, the CDR3 is TGTGCCAGCAGTGAACCGGGGAATAACTATGGCTACACCTTC. Protein product: CASSEPGNNYGYTF.